The 15 T cell receptor beta chains below all came from one sample that was sequenced in a study of T cells in Graves' hyperthyroidism and ophthalmopathy. It was RNA transcripts that yielded the amplified TCR beta CDR3 regions. First-round RT-PCR targeting the TCR CDR3 was performed with the HTBI primer set. One entry per CDR3 protein, called by TCRdb with MiXCR from the multiplex PCR reads. The table has 160,000 or so distinct CDR3 sequences, about 9% seen once. The sample taken for sequencing was blood. The receptors originated from a woman younger than 35 with Graves' hyperthyroidism that later progressed to Graves' ophthalmopathy.

This clonotype was counted many times. At one end, the junction sequence differs from germline, possibly due to a read error. The rearrangement joins TRBV6-5 to TRBJ1-6; 8 positions agree with TRBD1. CDR1 and CDR2 (germline): MNHEY, SVGAGI. The CDR3 spans 16 residues. CDR3 residues: CASSYAGGSFNSPLHF. The CDR3 DNA is TGTGCCAGCAGTTACGCAGGGGGCTCCTTTAATTCACCCCTCCACTTT.

This clonotype has at least ten counts. The chain carries TRBV14 and TRBJ1-1, with 7 bases fitting TRBD1. The CDR3 is 16 residues long. In germline, CDR1 is SGHDN, CDR2 FVKESK. V dropped 0 bases and J dropped 0; count of bases not matched to a gene: 4. The chain's CDR3 is CASSQDEGAMNTEAFF. The DNA for the CDR3 is TGTGCCAGCAGCCAAGATGAGGGGGCCATGAACACTGAAGCTTTCTTT.

This clonotype was recorded many times. The chain joins TRBV2 to TRBJ2-5, with 11 bases identical to TRBD2. The V gene end was trimmed by 4 bases and the J gene end by 7 bases; junction bases not matched to a gene: 5. This CDR3 has 14 amino acids. Per germline, CDR1 SNHLY and CDR2 FYNNEI. The CDR3 DNA reads TGTGCCAGCAGTGTTGTGCTAGCGGGGGGGACCCAGTACTTC. It codes for CASSVVLAGGTQYF. The whole variable domain, filled in from reference TRBV2 and TRBJ2-5, reads EPEVTQTPSHQVTQMGQEVILRCVPISNHLYFYWYRQILGQKVEFLVSFYNNEISEKSEIFDDQFSVERPDGSNFTLKIRSTKLEDSAMYFCASSVVLAGGTQYFGPGTRLLVL.

This clonotype was found many times. This rearrangement joins TRBV19 to TRBJ1-1; D is possibly TRBD1 (6 bases). Trimming pared 9 bases from V and 3 bases from J, leaving 20 bases between. Germline-derived CDR1 and CDR2 are LNHDA and SQIVND (reference sequence). The CDR3 sequence is 15 residues long. This CDR3 is CASHETGSYDTEAFF. DNA of the CDR3: TGTGCCAGCCATGAAACAGGGAGCTACGACACTGAAGCTTTCTTT. The complete variable domain, with remaining parts taken from reference TRBV19 and TRBJ1-1, reads DGGITQSPKYLFRKEGQNVTLSCEQNLNHDAMYWYRQDPGQGLRLIYYSQIVNDFQKGDIAEGYSVSREKKESFPLTVTSAQKNPTAFYLCASHETGSYDTEAFFGQGTRLTVV.

This clonotype showed up many times. The CDR3 is CASRAGWAGGETQYF. The DNA for the CDR3 is TGTGCCAGCAGGGCCGGGTGGGCCGGCGGAGAGACCCAGTACTTC. The rearrangement uses TRBV6-1 and TRBJ2-5; D ambiguous. Germline V gene sequence: CDR1 MNHNS, CDR2 SASEGT. This CDR3 contains 15 residues. The ends were cut back, 6 bases at V and 4 bases at J, with 18 bases in the middle.

Regarding this clonotype: One base away lies a much larger clone, so this may be a sequencing read error. CDR3 nucleotide sequence: TGTGCCAGCAGTGGGACTCCCGATACGCAGTCTTTT. This codes for CASSGTPDTQSF. The chain employs TRBV6-1 and TRBJ2-3; TRBD2 is a possible D gene (5 bases). CDR1 is MNHNS and CDR2 is SASEGT in the germline V gene. The CDR3 is made up of 12 amino acids.

This clonotype showed up just once. A single base separates this from a much larger clone, so it may be a read error. The chain is built from TRBV7-2 and TRBJ1-4; D gene uncertain. Germline V gives CDR1 SGHTA, CDR2 FQGNSA. The ends were cut back, 3 bases at V and 8 bases at J, with 19 bases in the middle. This CDR3 is built from 16 residues. Written as DNA, the CDR3 is TGTGCCAGCAGCTTTACCTCTTCAAGAATTACAGAAAAACTGTTTTTT. Translating it yields CASSFTSSRITEKLFF.

A note on this clonotype: This may be a read error: a much more frequent sequence differs by one nucleotide. The chain links TRBV11-2 to TRBJ2-7; TRBD2 matches 8 bases. Germline lookup yields CDR1 SGHAT and CDR2 FQNNGV. The CDR3 spans 17 residues. CDR3 protein: CASSLEGGGAGAYEQCF. For the CDR3, the DNA is TGTGCCAGCAGCTTAGAGGGGGGTGGAGCGGGAGCCTACGAGCAGTGCTTC.

The table lists this clonotype with a few counts. The chain is built from TRBV4-1 and TRBJ1-1; 11 positions agree with TRBD1. V trimming: 1 base; J trimming: 5 bases; junction bases outside the gene matches: 3. CDR3 size: 15 residues. Looked up from germline, CDR1 is MGHRA and CDR2 is YSYEKL. Written as DNA, the CDR3 is TGCGCCAGCAGCCAAGCCGGACAGGGGGCAACTGAAGCTTTCTTT. The encoded protein is CASSQAGQGATEAFF.

In this sample, this clonotype turned up many times. The V and J genes are TRBV20-1 and TRBJ1-6, with TRBD1 as a possible D gene (6 bases). Germline CDR1 reads DFQATT; CDR2 reads SNEGSKA (reference sequence). The CDR3 runs 12 residues. Trimming removed 3 bases at V and 14 bases at J, with 14 bases between. CDR3 residues: CSASPGAGSLHF. CDR3 bases: TGCAGTGCTAGTCCGGGGGCAGGGTCCCTCCACTTT.

This clonotype was found many times. The chain carries TRBV6-1 and TRBJ1-2; tentatively, D is TRBD1 (6 bases). Per the germline V gene, CDR1 is MNHNS and CDR2 is SASEGT. This CDR3 spans 14 amino acids. V was clipped by 2 bases and J by 10 bases, with 17 bases between them. The CDR3 sequence is CASSESVQGASYTF. Written as DNA, the CDR3 is TGTGCCAGCAGTGAATCGGTACAGGGTGCTTCCTACACCTTC.

The gene calls are TRBV6-5 and TRBJ1-1, with D unclear. CDR3 length equals 14 residues. The V end lost 0 bases, the J end lost 6 bases, and 11 bases lay between the germline ends. Germline loops: CDR1 MNHEY, CDR2 SVGAGI. The CDR3 sequence: CASSYSTRRSEAFF. CDR3 DNA: TGTGCCAGCAGTTACTCGACTAGGCGCTCTGAAGCTTTCTTT.

A few counts support this clonotype. This sequence joins TRBV9 and TRBJ2-3, with D possibly matching TRBD2 (5 bases). Per germline, CDR1 SGDLS and CDR2 YYNGEE. CDR3 length: 15 amino acids. V lost 0 bases to trimming and J lost 0 bases, with 8 bases between them. CDR3 protein: CASSVAGGSTDTQYF. The CDR3, as DNA: TGTGCCAGCAGCGTAGCCGGCGGGAGCACAGATACGCAGTATTTT.

The table lists this clonotype with a few counts. V and J are TRBV11-3 and TRBJ2-1; possible D gene TRBD1, 8 bases. Germline V gene lookup returns CDR1 SGHNT and CDR2 YENEEA. The CDR3 has 18 residues. V lost 5 bases to trimming and J lost 0 bases, with 20 bases between them. In DNA form, the CDR3 reads TGTGCCAGCAGCCCGAAGGGAGGGGACAGGAGCTCCTACAATGAGCAGTTCTTC. Translating gives CASSPKGGDRSSYNEQFF.

The chain recombines TRBV25-1 with TRBJ1-1; D is unresolved. CDR1 is MGHDK, CDR2 SYGVNS, per germline. V shed 5 bases and J shed 5 bases, with 12 bases lying between them. The length of the CDR3 is 13 residues. The CDR3 nucleotides read TGTGCCAGCAGTTCAACGTGGGAGACTGAAGCTTTCTTT. Amino acids: CASSSTWETEAFF.